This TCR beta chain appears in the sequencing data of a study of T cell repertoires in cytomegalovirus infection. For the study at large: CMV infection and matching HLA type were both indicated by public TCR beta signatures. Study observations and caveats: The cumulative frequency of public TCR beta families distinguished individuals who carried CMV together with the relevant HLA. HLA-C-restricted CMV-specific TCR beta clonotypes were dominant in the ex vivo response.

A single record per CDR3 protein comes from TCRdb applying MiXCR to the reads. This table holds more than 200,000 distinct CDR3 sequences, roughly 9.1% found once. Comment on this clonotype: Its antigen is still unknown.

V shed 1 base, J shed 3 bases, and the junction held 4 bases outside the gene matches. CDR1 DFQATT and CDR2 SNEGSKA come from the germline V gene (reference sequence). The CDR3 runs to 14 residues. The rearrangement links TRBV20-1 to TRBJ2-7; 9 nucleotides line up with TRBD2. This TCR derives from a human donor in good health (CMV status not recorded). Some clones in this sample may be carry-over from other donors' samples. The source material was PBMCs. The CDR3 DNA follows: TGCAGTGCTAGAGTTCTAGCGGGGCACTACGAGCAGTACTTC. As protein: CSARVLAGHYEQYF.